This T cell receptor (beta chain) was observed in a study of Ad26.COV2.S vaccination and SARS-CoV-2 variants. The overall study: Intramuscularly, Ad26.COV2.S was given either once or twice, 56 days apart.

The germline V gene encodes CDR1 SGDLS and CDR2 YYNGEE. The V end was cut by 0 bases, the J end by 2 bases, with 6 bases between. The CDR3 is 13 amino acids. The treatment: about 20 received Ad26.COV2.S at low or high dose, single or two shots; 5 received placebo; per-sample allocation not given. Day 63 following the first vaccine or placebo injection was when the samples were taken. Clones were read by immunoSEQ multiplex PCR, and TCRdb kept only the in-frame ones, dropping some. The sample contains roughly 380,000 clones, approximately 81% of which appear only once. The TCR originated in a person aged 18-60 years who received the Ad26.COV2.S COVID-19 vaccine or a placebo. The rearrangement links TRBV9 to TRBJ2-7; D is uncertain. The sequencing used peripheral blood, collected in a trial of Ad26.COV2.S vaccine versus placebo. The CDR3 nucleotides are TGTGCCAGCAGCGTAGATCAGGCCTACGAGCAGTACTTC. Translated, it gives CASSVDQAYEQYF.